The TCR beta chain described here comes from a study of blood T cell repertoires in COVID-19. Study as a whole: Sites in the United States, Italy and Spain provided acute and convalescent COVID-19 samples.

Recruited during active infection, patients (from Seattle) were subsequently followed longitudinally. Trimming removed 2 bases at V and 0 bases at J, with 9 bases between. Per germline, CDR1 SGDLS and CDR2 YYNGEE. The CDR3 contains 15 residues. Assay used: immunoSEQ multiplex PCR; TCRdb lists only in-frame clones, some missing. Of tens of thousands of clones listed, 84% are singletons. The origin of this receptor is a man aged 55 to 70 with COVID-19, enrolled during active disease. Sequenced sample: peripheral blood. The chain recombines TRBV9 with TRBJ1-3, with D uncertain. The CDR3 spells CASSVTGSSGNTIYF. CDR3 bases: TGTGCCAGCAGCGTGACCGGGAGCTCTGGAAACACCATATATTTT.